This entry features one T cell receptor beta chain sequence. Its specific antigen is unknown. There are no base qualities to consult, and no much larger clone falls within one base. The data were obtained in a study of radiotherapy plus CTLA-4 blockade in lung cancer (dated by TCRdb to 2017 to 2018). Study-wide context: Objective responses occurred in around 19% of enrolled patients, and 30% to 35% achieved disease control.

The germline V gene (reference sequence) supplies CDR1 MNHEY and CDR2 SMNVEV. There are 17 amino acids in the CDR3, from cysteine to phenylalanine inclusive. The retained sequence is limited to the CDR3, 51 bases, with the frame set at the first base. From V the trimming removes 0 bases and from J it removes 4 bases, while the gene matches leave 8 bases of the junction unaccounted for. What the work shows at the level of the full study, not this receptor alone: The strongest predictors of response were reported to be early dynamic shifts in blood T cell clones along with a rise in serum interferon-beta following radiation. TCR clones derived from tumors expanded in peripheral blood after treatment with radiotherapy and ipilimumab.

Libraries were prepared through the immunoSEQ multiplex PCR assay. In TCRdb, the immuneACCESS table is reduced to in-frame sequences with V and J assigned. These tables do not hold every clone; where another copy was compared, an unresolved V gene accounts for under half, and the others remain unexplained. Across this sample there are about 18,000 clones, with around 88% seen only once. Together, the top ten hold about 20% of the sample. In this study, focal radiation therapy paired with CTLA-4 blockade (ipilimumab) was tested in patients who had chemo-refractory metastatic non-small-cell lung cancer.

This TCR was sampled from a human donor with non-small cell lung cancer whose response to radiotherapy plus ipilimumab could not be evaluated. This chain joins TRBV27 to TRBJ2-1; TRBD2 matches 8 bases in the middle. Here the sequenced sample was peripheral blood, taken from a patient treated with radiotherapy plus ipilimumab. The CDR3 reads CASSLSGSGSEYNEQFF. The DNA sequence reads TGTGCCAGCAGTTTATCCGGGAGCGGGAGTGAATACAATGAGCAGTTCTTC.